These 8 T cell receptor beta chains came from one sample sequenced in a study of blood T cell repertoires in COVID-19. Clones were read by immunoSEQ multiplex PCR, and TCRdb kept only the in-frame ones, dropping some. The sample has 75,000 to 95,000 clones, 90% seen once. The sample consisted of peripheral blood. These receptors originate from a human donor in a cohort sampled during active COVID-19.

With respect to this clone: Compared with germline, one end of the junction differs, possibly owing to a read error. This chain connects TRBV18 to TRBJ2-7; D might be TRBD1 (6 bases). This CDR3 is 14 amino acids long. The V gene's germline CDR1 is KGHSH and CDR2 LQKENI. The CDR3 sequence: CASSPRTDSNEQYF. The CDR3 coding sequence is TGTGCCAGCTCCCCACGGACAGATTCTAACGAGCAGTACTTC.

The V and J genes are TRBV28 and TRBJ2-1; 7 bases map to TRBD1. The V and J ends lost 5 bases and 2 bases, in that order; junction bases with no gene match: 9. The CDR3 has 16 amino acids. Germline V gene sequence: CDR1 MDHEN, CDR2 SYDVKM. CDR3 sequence (DNA): TGTGCCAGCAGTCCCGACAGGGTGGATACCTACAATGAGCAGTTCTTC. Translated: CASSPDRVDTYNEQFF.

The gene calls are TRBV7-2 and TRBJ2-1; 9 bases match TRBD2. Per the germline V gene, CDR1 is SGHTA and CDR2 is FQGNSA. The CDR3 has 15 amino acids. The V and J ends lost 5 bases and 0 bases, in that order; junction bases with no gene match: 2. CDR3 nucleotide sequence: TGTGCCAGCAGCATACTAGCGGGCTCCTACAATGAGCAGTTCTTC. Protein product: CASSILAGSYNEQFF.

The chain couples TRBV5-5 to TRBJ2-7; TRBD1 is a possible D gene (7 bases). The CDR3 covers 14 residues. Trimming shortened V by 4 bases and J by 5 bases, and 16 bases separated the two germline ends. Germline V gene sequence: CDR1 SGHKS, CDR2 YYEKEE (reference sequence). Here the CDR3 DNA reads TGTGCCAGCAGCCTCTACAGGGGCGGGAACGAGCAGTACTTC. It is translated as CASSLYRGGNEQYF.

J is TRBJ2-7 and V is TRBV1; the DNA was not compared with TRBD2, the D call given in the table. TRBV1 is a listed pseudogene. CDR3 length: 17 amino acids. DNA for the CDR3: TGCACCAGCAGCCATTCAGGGGGGACTAGCGGGTCCTACGAGCAGTACTTC. It encodes CTSSHSGGTSGSYEQYF.

This chain joins TRBV7-2 and TRBJ1-1, with 9 bases matching TRBD1. The length of the CDR3 is 14 residues. The germline CDR1 and CDR2 sequences are SGHTA and FQGNSA. V shed 5 bases, J shed 5 bases, and the junction held 6 bases outside the gene matches. DNA for the CDR3: TGTGCCAGCAGCAAAGGACAGGGGAGTACTGAAGCTTTCTTT. Protein product: CASSKGQGSTEAFF.

This chain links TRBV3-1 (or the pseudogene TRBV3-2) with TRBJ1-5, with 7 bases aligning to TRBD1. Germline-derived CDR1 and CDR2 are LGHDT and YNNKEL (reference sequence). The CDR3 sequence is 19 residues long. V was pared by 4 bases and J by 0 bases, with 15 bases of the junction left unmatched. CDR3 bases: TGTGCCAGCAGCCCCCCTAGGGGGCTGAATGGGTATAGCAATCAGCCCCAGCATTTT. Translating gives CASSPPRGLNGYSNQPQHF.

The chain links TRBV30 to TRBJ1-3; TRBD1 is a possible D gene (6 bases). The V gene's germline CDR1 is GTSNPN and CDR2 SVGIG (reference sequence). The CDR3 sequence is 15 residues long. V gave up 2 bases and J gave up 0 bases, with 11 bases separating them. CDR3 loop: CAWSSGQPSGNTIYF. The CDR3, as DNA: TGTGCCTGGAGTTCTGGACAGCCCTCTGGAAACACCATATATTTT.